This T cell receptor (beta chain) is from a study of identical twins. A word on this clonotype: The antigen is unknown.

The study's findings and limits: Some out-of-frame alpha sequences were shared by twins, and these showed excess low generation probability. Twin sharing of out-of-frame TCR alpha was underestimated by models in monozygotic pairs.

This CDR3 spans 14 amino acids. Germline CDR1 and CDR2: DFQATT and SNEGSKA (reference sequence). Deletions cut 6 bases from V and 3 bases from J, with 15 bases between. TCRdb independently ran MiXCR on the 5' RACE reads; one entry per CDR3 protein. Here the sample spans roughly 540,000 distinct CDR3 sequences, roughly a fifth being singletons. These sequences were also reported in another study, on T cells expressing NK-cell markers. That work contributes: For several experiments, T cell sorting was restricted to the alpha-beta TCR population by means of an anti-gamma-delta TCR antibody.

This receptor was taken from a woman aged 18-35 years in good health. Sequencing was done on a sample of CD4+ T cells sorted from blood. The chain has TRBV20-1 and TRBJ2-4; either TRBD1 or TRBD2 may supply D (5 bases each). For the CDR3, the DNA is TGCAGTGCCCATCAGGGAGAAGGCAAAAACATTCAGTACTTC. As protein: CSAHQGEGKNIQYF.